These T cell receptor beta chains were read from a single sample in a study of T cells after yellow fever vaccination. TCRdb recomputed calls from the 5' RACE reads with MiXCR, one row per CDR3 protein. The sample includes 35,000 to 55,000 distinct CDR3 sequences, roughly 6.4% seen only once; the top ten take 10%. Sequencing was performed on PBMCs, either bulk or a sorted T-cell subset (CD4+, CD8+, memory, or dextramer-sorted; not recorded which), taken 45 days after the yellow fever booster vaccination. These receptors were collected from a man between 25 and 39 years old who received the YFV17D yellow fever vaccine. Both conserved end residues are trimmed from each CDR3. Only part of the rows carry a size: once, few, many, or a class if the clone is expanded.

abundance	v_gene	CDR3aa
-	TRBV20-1	SAGTSGRAVTQY
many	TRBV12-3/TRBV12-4	ASSRDRKETQY
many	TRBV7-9	ASSLSLTEAF
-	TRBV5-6	ASSSGTQNEQF
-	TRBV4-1	ASSQELGRVWEAF
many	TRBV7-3	ASSPTSGSGGGTQY
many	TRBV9	ASSVPTGALAGELF
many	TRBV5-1	ASSIGSIPGEKLF
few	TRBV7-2	ASSPIGQGRNEQF
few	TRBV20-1	SAITGRFSEQY
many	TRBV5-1	ASSLALDYNTGELF
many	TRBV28	ASSPAGRRNSPLH
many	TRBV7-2	ASSLEGGGSYGYT
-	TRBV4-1	ASSQVWGNDYGYT
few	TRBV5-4	ASSHGTSGRDTQY
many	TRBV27	ASSRGQGLDGYT
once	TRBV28	ASNRGGGYAQY
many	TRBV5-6	ASSNRGAGAKNQPQH
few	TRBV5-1	ASSLDGNTDTQY